A selection of T cell receptor beta chains follows, all from one sample in a study of T cell changes during pregnancy in multiple sclerosis. Some clones are missing from TCRdb's copy, which holds only in-frame ones; the method was immunoSEQ multiplex PCR. The sample consists of about 100,000 clones, about 91% of them appearing once. The sequencing here drew on peripheral blood, taken in the second trimester of pregnancy. These receptors came from a female donor with multiple sclerosis, enrolled in a pregnancy study. CDR3s include the opening cysteine and the closing phenylalanine or tryptophan. The D gene is left open where the match is weak. Clone sizes are given selectively: once, few, many, or a class where the clone is expanded.

v_gene	d_gene	abundance	j_gene	CDR3aa	CDR3nt
TRBV5-1	TRBD2	NA	TRBJ2-1	CASSSAVGGSARDNEQFF	TGCGCCAGCAGCTCGGCCGTCGGCGGGAGCGCCAGAGACAATGAGCAGTTCTTC
TRBV19	TRBD1	NA	TRBJ1-1	CASARDRGHGEAFF	TGTGCCAGCGCCCGGGACAGGGGGCATGGTGAAGCTTTCTTT
TRBV9	NA	NA	TRBJ2-7	CASSVGWVGGYEQYF	TGTGCCAGCAGCGTAGGTTGGGTGGGGGGCTACGAGCAGTACTTC
TRBV7-8	NA	NA	TRBJ1-2	CASSLGSGRNYGYTF	TGTGCCAGCAGCTTAGGGTCTGGCAGAAACTATGGCTACACCTTC
TRBV7-9	TRBD1	NA	TRBJ1-4	CASSHRGSDEKLFF	TGTGCCAGCAGCCACAGGGGCTCGGATGAAAAACTGTTTTTT
TRBV28	TRBD1	once	TRBJ2-2	CASTLVGQGAGELFF	TGTGCCAGCACCCTTGTGGGACAGGGGGCCGGGGAGCTGTTTTTT
TRBV28	NA	NA	TRBJ1-3	CASSLSQNGNTIYF	TGTGCCAGCAGTTTAAGTCAGAATGGAAACACCATATATTTT
TRBV28	TRBD1	NA	TRBJ2-7	CASSSLTGIDEQYF	TGTGCCAGCAGTTCGCTGACAGGGATCGACGAGCAGTACTTC
TRBV6-6	TRBD1	NA	TRBJ2-5	CASSRFRGPQETQYF	TGTGCCAGCAGTCGATTCAGGGGGCCCCAAGAGACCCAGTACTTC
TRBV9	TRBD2	NA	TRBJ2-3	CASSGTSSGSTDTQYF	TGTGCCAGCAGCGGGACCTCTAGCGGTAGCACAGATACGCAGTATTTT
TRBV7-6	TRBD1	once	TRBJ2-2	CASSLVGFNGQGALGGELFF	TGTGCCAGCAGCTTAGTAGGATTCAACGGACAGGGGGCCCTTGGCGGGGAGCTGTTTTTT
TRBV5-4	TRBD2	NA	TRBJ2-5	CASSKPGTSPETQYF	TGTGCCAGCAGCAAACCCGGGACTAGCCCAGAGACCCAGTACTTC
TRBV19	TRBD1	NA	TRBJ2-7	CASGQVEQYF	TGTGCCAGTGGACAGGTCGAGCAGTACTTC
TRBV9	NA	NA	TRBJ1-1	CASSVDGGLNTEAFF	TGTGCCAGCAGCGTAGACGGGGGTTTGAACACTGAAGCTTTCTTT
TRBV11-1	TRBD2	NA	TRBJ2-1	CASSLSRASGMSDEQFF	TGTGCCAGCAGCTTAAGTAGGGCTAGCGGGATGTCGGATGAGCAGTTCTTC
TRBV5-4	NA	once	TRBJ2-3	CASSPPGGSTQYF	TGTGCCAGCAGCCCACCAGGAGGTAGTACGCAGTATTTT
TRBV6-5	TRBD1	once	TRBJ2-7	CASTYNRGATYEQYF	TGTGCCAGCACCTACAACAGGGGGGCAACCTACGAGCAGTACTTC
TRBV7-2	NA	NA	TRBJ2-3	CASSLASEDTQYF	TGTGCCAGCAGCTTAGCGAGTGAAGATACGCAGTATTTT
TRBV19	TRBD1	NA	TRBJ1-1	CASSYPTGTEAFF	TGTGCCAGTAGTTACCCGACAGGGACTGAAGCTTTCTTT
TRBV19	TRBD2	NA	TRBJ2-3	CASSISPGLPTDTQYF	TGTGCCAGTAGTATATCCCCGGGACTACCCACAGATACGCAGTATTTT
TRBV28	TRBD1	NA	TRBJ1-5	CASSLWATGGNGGNQPQHF	TGTGCCAGCAGTTTATGGGCGACAGGGGGTAATGGGGGCAATCAGCCCCAGCATTTT
TRBV4-1	NA	NA	TRBJ2-7	CASSQVWSQDEQYF	TGCGCCAGCAGCCAAGTCTGGTCCCAGGACGAGCAGTACTTC
TRBV28	NA	NA	TRBJ2-3	CASKAGAGNTQYF	TGTGCCAGCAAGGCGGGGGCGGGAAATACGCAGTATTTT
TRBV11-2	TRBD1	NA	TRBJ1-4	CASTPWGTGFEKLFF	TGTGCCAGCACCCCGTGGGGGACAGGGTTTGAAAAACTGTTTTTT
TRBV5-1	NA	NA	TRBJ1-1	CASSPQGNTEAFF	TGCGCCAGCAGTCCACAGGGGAACACTGAAGCTTTCTTT
TRBV10-3	TRBD2	NA	TRBJ2-2	CATAPLASGRAGELFF	TGTGCCACCGCCCCGCTGGCTAGCGGGAGGGCCGGGGAGCTGTTTTTT
TRBV30	NA	NA	TRBJ2-4	CAWTQGRSKNIQYF	TGTGCCTGGACACAGGGAAGATCCAAAAACATTCAGTACTTC
TRBV15	NA	NA	TRBJ1-5	CATSRGQNSNQPQHF	TGTGCCACCAGCAGAGGACAGAATAGCAATCAGCCCCAGCATTTT
TRBV7-3	NA	NA	TRBJ2-3	CATRGSGSDTQYF	TGTGCCACCCGAGGTAGTGGTTCAGATACGCAGTATTTT
TRBV7-6	TRBD1	few	TRBJ1-5	CASSPGTGRLQPQHF	TGTGCCAGCAGCCCGGGGACAGGAAGGCTGCAGCCCCAGCATTTT
TRBV19	TRBD2	NA	TRBJ2-1	CASTASGNYYNEQFF	TGTGCCAGTACCGCTAGCGGGAACTACTACAATGAGCAGTTCTTC
TRBV9	NA	NA	TRBJ2-2	CASSVMGGLTGELFF	TGTGCCAGCAGCGTAATGGGGGGACTTACCGGGGAGCTGTTTTTT
TRBV28	TRBD1	once	TRBJ2-1	CASSAAGTGTVNEQFF	TGTGCCAGCAGTGCGGCCGGGACAGGAACAGTTAATGAGCAGTTCTTC
TRBV28	NA	few	TRBJ1-1	CASSWALGALEAFF	TGTGCCAGCAGTTGGGCTTTGGGGGCCCTTGAAGCTTTCTTT
TRBV7-9	NA	NA	TRBJ2-7	CASREGASYEQYF	TGTGCCAGCAGGGAGGGGGCGTCCTACGAGCAGTACTTC
TRBV7-8	TRBD1	NA	TRBJ2-7	CASSLDLGIGAGQVEQYF	TGTGCCAGCAGCTTAGACCTAGGTATCGGTGCGGGACAGGTCGAGCAGTACTTC
TRBV2	TRBD2	NA	TRBJ2-5	CASSGGTSGGETQYF	TGTGCCAGCAGTGGGGGGACTAGCGGGGGAGAGACCCAGTACTTC
TRBV7-9	TRBD2	once	TRBJ2-2	CASSTGLAGGRGGELFF	TGTGCCAGCAGCACCGGACTAGCGGGAGGGCGAGGCGGGGAGCTGTTTTTT
TRBV5-6	TRBD2	NA	TRBJ2-3	CASSSGPRDREDGF	TGTGCCAGCAGTTCGGGCCCGAGAGACCGGGAGGACGGTTTT
TRBV2	TRBD2	NA	TRBJ2-1	CASSEISGGAYNEQFF	TGTGCCAGCAGTGAAATCTCGGGAGGGGCCTACAATGAGCAGTTCTTC
TRBV7-9	TRBD1	NA	TRBJ2-3	CATSRDRTTDTQYF	TGTGCCACCTCCCGGGACAGGACCACAGATACGCAGTATTTT
TRBV5-4	NA	NA	TRBJ2-7	CASSLDGSSYEQYF	TGTGCCAGCAGCTTGGACGGGAGCTCCTACGAGCAGTACTTC
TRBV7-3	TRBD2	once	TRBJ2-3	CASSSSGTSTDTQYF	TGTGCCAGCAGCTCTAGCGGGACTAGCACAGATACGCAGTATTTT
TRBV7-2	NA	NA	TRBJ2-7	CASSLNRMYEQYF	TGTGCCAGCAGCTTAAACAGGATGTACGAGCAGTACTTC
TRBV5-1	TRBD1	few	TRBJ1-3	CASSSDGQAWKGNTIYF	TGCGCCAGCAGCTCAGACGGACAGGCTTGGAAAGGAAACACCATATATTTT
TRBV6-1	TRBD1	NA	TRBJ1-2	CASSEYPGQLNLYYGYTF	TGTGCCAGCAGTGAATATCCGGGACAGTTAAACCTCTACTATGGCTACACCTTC
TRBV5-6	NA	NA	TRBJ2-4	CASSLALLAGDIQYF	TGTGCCAGCAGCTTGGCCCTACTAGCCGGGGACATTCAGTACTTC
TRBV19	NA	many	TRBJ1-5	CASTPQANQPQHF	TGTGCCAGTACCCCCCAGGCTAATCAGCCCCAGCATTTT
TRBV28	TRBD2	NA	TRBJ2-7	CASTASGMETEQYF	TGTGCCAGCACCGCTAGCGGGATGGAAACGGAGCAGTACTTC
TRBV7-9	TRBD1	NA	TRBJ2-3	CASSFVQGRTDTQYF	TGTGCCAGCAGCTTCGTACAGGGGCGCACAGATACGCAGTATTTT
TRBV10-3	TRBD2	once	TRBJ2-7	CAISELAGVLPTNEQYF	TGTGCCATCAGTGAGTTAGCGGGAGTCTTGCCTACTAACGAGCAGTACTTC
TRBV19	TRBD2	NA	TRBJ2-1	CASSKAGFEQFF	TGTGCCAGTAGTAAAGCGGGATTTGAGCAGTTCTTC